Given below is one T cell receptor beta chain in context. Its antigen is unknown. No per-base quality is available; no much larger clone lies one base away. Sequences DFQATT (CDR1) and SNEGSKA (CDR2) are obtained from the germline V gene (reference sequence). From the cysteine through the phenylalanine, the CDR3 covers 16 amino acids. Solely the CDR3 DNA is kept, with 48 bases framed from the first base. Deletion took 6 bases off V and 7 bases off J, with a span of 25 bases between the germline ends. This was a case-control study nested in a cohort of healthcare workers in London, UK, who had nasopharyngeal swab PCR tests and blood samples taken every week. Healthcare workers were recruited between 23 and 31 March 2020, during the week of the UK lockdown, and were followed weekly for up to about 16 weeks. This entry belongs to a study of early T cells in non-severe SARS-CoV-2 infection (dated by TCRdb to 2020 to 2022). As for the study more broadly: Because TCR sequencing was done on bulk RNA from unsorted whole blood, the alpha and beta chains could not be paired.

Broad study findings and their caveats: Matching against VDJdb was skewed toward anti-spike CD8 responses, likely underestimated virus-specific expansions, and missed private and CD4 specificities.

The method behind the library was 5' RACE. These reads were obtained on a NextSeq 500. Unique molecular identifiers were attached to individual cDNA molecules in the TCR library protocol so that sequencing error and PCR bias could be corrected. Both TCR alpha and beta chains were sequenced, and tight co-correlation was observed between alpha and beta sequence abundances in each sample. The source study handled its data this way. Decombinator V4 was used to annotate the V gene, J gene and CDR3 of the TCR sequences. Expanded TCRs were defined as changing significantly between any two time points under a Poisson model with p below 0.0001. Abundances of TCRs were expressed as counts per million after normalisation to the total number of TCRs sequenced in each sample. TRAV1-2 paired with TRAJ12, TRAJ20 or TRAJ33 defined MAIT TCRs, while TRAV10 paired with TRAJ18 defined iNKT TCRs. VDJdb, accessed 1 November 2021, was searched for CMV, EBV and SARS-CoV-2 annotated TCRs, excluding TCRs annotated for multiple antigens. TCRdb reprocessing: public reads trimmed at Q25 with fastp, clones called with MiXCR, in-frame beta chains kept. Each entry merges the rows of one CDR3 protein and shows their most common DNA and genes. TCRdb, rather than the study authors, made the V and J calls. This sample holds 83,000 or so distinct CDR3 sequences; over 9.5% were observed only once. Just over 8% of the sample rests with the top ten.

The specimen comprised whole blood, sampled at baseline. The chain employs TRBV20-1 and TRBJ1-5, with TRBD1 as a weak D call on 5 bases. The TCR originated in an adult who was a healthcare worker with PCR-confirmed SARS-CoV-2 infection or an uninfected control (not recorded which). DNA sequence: TGCAGTGCGTTTTCTAGGGGCAGGGAGCGGGGCCAGCCCCAGCATTTT. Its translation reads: CSAFSRGRERGQPQHF.